Below, 3 T cell receptor beta chains from the same sample are listed, as sequenced in a study of cytomegalovirus exposure and HLA in healthy donors. The PCR made use of 60 Vbeta and 13 Jbeta primers. Sequencing was performed with immunoSEQ multiplex PCR; in TCRdb, only in-frame clones are kept and a portion is missing. The sample has about 110,000 clones, 70% seen once. Material for sequencing was PBMCs. The receptors were sampled from a man aged 40-55 years in good health and CMV-seropositive.

The V and J genes are TRBV9 and TRBJ1-2, with 9 bases lining up with TRBD1. Losses at the gene ends were 5 bases for V and 2 bases for J; bases not matched to a gene: 7. CDR1 is SGDLS and CDR2 is YYNGEE in the germline V gene. The CDR3 sequence is 15 residues long. The CDR3 region is CASRAGDRVNYGYTF. In DNA, the CDR3 is TGTGCCAGCAGGGCCGGGGACAGGGTAAACTATGGCTACACCTTC.

This clone was seen a handful of times. The CDR3 loop reads CASNIYTGELFF. CDR3 in DNA: TGTGCCAGCAACATCTACACCGGGGAGCTGTTTTTT. This chain joins TRBV19 and TRBJ2-2, with D uncertain. CDR1 and CDR2 (germline): LNHDA, SQIVND (reference sequence). V was cut by 9 bases and J by 3 bases, with 8 bases left in between. The CDR3 is made up of 12 amino acids.

The chain recombines TRBV5-6 with TRBJ2-1, with a tentative D call TRBD2 (6 bases). Germline V gene data show CDR1 as SGHDT and CDR2 as YYEEEE. V was shortened by 4 bases and J by 4 bases, with 12 bases between the two germline ends. The CDR3 is 14 residues long. DNA for the CDR3: TGTGCCAGCAGCGGGGGGATGGGATACAATGAGCAGTTCTTC. This translates into CASSGGMGYNEQFF.